The 23 T cell receptor beta chains listed next were all sequenced from one sample in a study of blood T cell repertoires in COVID-19. Sequenced by immunoSEQ multiplex PCR; TCRdb stores in-frame clones only, minus some. The repertoire has under 300,000 clones, approximately 82% of them found once; the top ten carry about 3.2%. The sequencing sample was made of peripheral blood. Receptors were obtained from a woman aged 18 to 35 with acute or convalescent COVID-19.

The chain links TRBV6-5 to TRBJ2-1; D is unclear. Germline V CDR1 and CDR2: MNHEY, SVGAGI. V lost 6 bases, J lost 0 bases, and 12 bases lay in between. CDR3 length: 15 amino acids. The CDR3 reads CASSLYLSSYNEQFF. The CDR3 nucleotides are TGTGCCAGCAGCCTCTACCTGAGCTCCTACAATGAGCAGTTCTTC.

This chain connects TRBV3-1 (or the pseudogene TRBV3-2) to TRBJ1-6; D may be TRBD1 (5 bases). Germline CDR1 is LGHDT and CDR2 is YNNKEL (reference sequence). The ends were cut back, 4 bases at V and 14 bases at J, with 18 bases in the middle. This CDR3 contains 14 residues. The CDR3 nucleotides are TGTGCCAGCAGCCCCCCGGGACTCCGGACCACCCTCCACTTT. Translation gives CASSPPGLRTTLHF.

The chain joins TRBV7-2 to TRBJ2-1; TRBD2 agrees at 10 bases. The ends lost 8 bases at V and 7 bases at J; junction bases unmatched: 8. From germline, CDR1 is SGHTA and CDR2 FQGNSA. The CDR3 is made up of 14 amino acids. CDR3: CASGPQAGGNEQFF. CDR3 coding DNA: TGTGCCAGCGGACCGCAAGCGGGAGGGAATGAGCAGTTCTTC.

This clone appeared a single time. The gene calls are TRBV5-1 and TRBJ2-5, with 11 bases lining up with TRBD2. CDR3 length: 16 amino acids. The V gene's germline CDR1 is SGHRS and CDR2 YFSETQ. V gave up 4 bases and J gave up 5 bases; unmatched junction bases: 10. The CDR3 spells CASSARLAGGGETQYF. For the CDR3, the DNA is TGCGCCAGCAGCGCTAGGCTAGCGGGAGGTGGGGAGACCCAGTACTTC.

There are a few counts of this clone. This chain connects TRBV11-2 to TRBJ2-5; no clear D gene. In germline, CDR1 is SGHAT, CDR2 FQNNGV. This CDR3 spans 13 amino acids. Trimming left V 1 base short and J 1 base short, with 4 bases between. The chain's CDR3 is CASSLGVQETQYF. Written as DNA, the CDR3 is TGTGCCAGCAGCTTAGGCGTCCAAGAGACCCAGTACTTC.

This clone was detected a few times. The chain recombines TRBV30 with TRBJ1-2; D may be TRBD1 (6 bases). CDR1 is GTSNPN and CDR2 is SVGIG in the germline V gene (reference sequence). CDR3 length: 16 amino acids. V was trimmed by 1 base and J by 4 bases, leaving 19 bases between them. The CDR3 bases are TGTGCCTGGAGTGGGGCAGGGGCTCGAGCATCCTATGGCTACACCTTC. Protein product: CAWSGAGARASYGYTF.

The V and J genes are TRBV18 and TRBJ2-2; D gene unclear. Trimming left V 10 bases short and J 0 bases short, with 9 bases between. Looked up from germline, CDR1 is KGHSH and CDR2 is LQKENI. This CDR3 contains 13 residues. In DNA form, the CDR3 reads TGTGCCACTGCGGCCCCGAACACCGGGGAGCTGTTTTTT. Translating it yields CATAAPNTGELFF.

This clone was found a few times. The CDR3 reads CASSPGLVSSYNEQFF. CDR3 in DNA: TGTGCCAGCTCCCCGGGACTAGTGAGCTCCTACAATGAGCAGTTCTTC. This rearrangement joins TRBV19 to TRBJ2-1, with TRBD2 matching 8 bases. The CDR3 runs to 16 residues. Germline CDR1 is LNHDA and CDR2 is SQIVND (reference sequence). V lost 9 bases, J lost 0 bases, and 10 bases stayed unmatched.

The genes are TRBV27 and TRBJ2-1; 14 bases line up with TRBD2. Germline loops: CDR1 MNHEY, CDR2 SMNVEV (reference sequence). The CDR3 loop spans 15 amino acids. J lost 9 bases, V lost 3 bases, and 4 bases had no gene match. CDR3: CASSLGTSGSREQFF. DNA for the CDR3: TGTGCCAGCAGTTTGGGGACTAGCGGGAGCCGTGAGCAGTTCTTC.

This clone was found once. The rearrangement links TRBV9 to TRBJ2-7; a weak D match, TRBD2 (5 bases). The length of the CDR3 is 16 residues. Trimming shortened V by 4 bases and J by 2 bases, and 19 bases separated the two germline ends. Germline V gene sequence: CDR1 SGDLS, CDR2 YYNGEE. This chain's CDR3 is CASSPTLEGFAYEQYF. DNA of the CDR3: TGTGCCAGCAGCCCTACACTAGAGGGCTTCGCCTACGAGCAGTACTTC.

For the CDR3, the DNA is TGTGCCATCAGTGCCGGGACAGGGAGGGATAGCAATCAGCCCCAGCATTTT. Its protein product is CAISAGTGRDSNQPQHF. This chain uses TRBV10-3 with TRBJ1-5, with 9 positions matching TRBD1. With 4 bases clipped from V and 0 bases from J, the junction kept 7 bases outside the gene matches. Per the germline V gene, CDR1 is ENHRY and CDR2 is SYGVKD. The CDR3 sequence is 17 residues long.

This chain links TRBV28 with TRBJ2-1; D is perhaps TRBD1 (8 bases). The V gene lost 5 bases and the J gene lost 9 bases, with 17 bases spanning the gap. The CDR3 consists of 14 residues. Looked up from germline, CDR1 is MDHEN and CDR2 is SYDVKM. CDR3 sequence reads: CASSPGQGGSEQFF. The CDR3 nucleotides are TGTGCCAGCAGTCCCGGACAGGGCGGGAGTGAGCAGTTCTTC. Variable domain in full (rest from reference TRBV28 and TRBJ2-1): DVKVTQSSRYLVKRTGEKVFLECVQDMDHENMFWYRQDPGLGLRLIYFSYDVKMKEKGDIPEGYSVSREKKERFSLILESASTNQTSMYLCASSPGQGGSEQFFGPGTRLTVL.

The V gene is TRBV6-1, the J gene TRBJ1-1; TRBD1 is a possible D gene (6 bases). This CDR3 comprises 13 residues. The germline V gene encodes CDR1 MNHNS and CDR2 SASEGT. Trimming removed 5 bases from V and 9 bases from J, with 16 bases in between. CDR3 sequence reads: CASSPPTGSQAFF. The DNA of the CDR3 is TGTGCCAGCAGTCCCCCCACAGGGTCTCAAGCTTTCTTT.

This sequence joins TRBV7-2 and TRBJ2-1; 13 positions match TRBD2. This CDR3 has 16 amino acids. The germline CDR1 and CDR2 sequences are SGHTA and FQGNSA. V lost 5 bases, J lost 8 bases, and 9 bases stayed unmatched. The CDR3 coding sequence is TGTGCCAGCAGCCTCGTTACTAGCGGGAGGGCCCATGAGCAGTTCTTC. It translates to CASSLVTSGRAHEQFF. The full variable domain, with the rest looked up from reference TRBV7-2 and TRBJ2-1, is GAGVSQSPSNKVTEKGKDVELRCDPISGHTALYWYRQSLGQGLEFLIYFQGNSAPDKSGLPSDRFSAERTGGSVSTLTIQRTQQEDSAVYLCASSLVTSGRAHEQFFGPGTRLTVL.

The chain couples TRBV6-5 to TRBJ2-5; 9 bases agree with TRBD2. Trimming cost V 1 base and J 5 bases; bases outside gene matches: 5. CDR1 MNHEY and CDR2 SVGAGI come from the germline V gene. This CDR3 spans 15 amino acids. The CDR3 DNA is TGTGCCAGCAGTTACTTAGCGGGAGTGGGGGAGACCCAGTACTTC. This gives the protein CASSYLAGVGETQYF.

The chain carries TRBV9 and TRBJ1-5; a possible D gene is TRBD1 (5 bases). V lost 0 bases and J lost 4, with 5 bases in between. CDR3 length: 13 amino acids. Germline V gives CDR1 SGDLS, CDR2 YYNGEE. The CDR3 DNA sequence: TGTGCCAGCAGCGTAGGGACAAATCAGCCCCAGCATTTT. Its protein is CASSVGTNQPQHF.

This clone was seen more than once but under ten times. This sample includes further DNA sequences coding for the same CDR3. The chain recombines TRBV12-3 or TRBV12-4 with TRBJ1-1; D not resolved. Between the trimmed V and J ends, which lost 3 bases and 4 bases, there was a span of 9 bases. This CDR3 is 13 amino acids long. The CDR3 DNA is TGTGCCAGCAGTTTTGGCCAAAGCACTGAAGCTTTCTTT. Translating it yields CASSFGQSTEAFF.

This sequence joins TRBV19 and TRBJ2-5, with a possible D match to TRBD1 (5 bases). Trimming pared 1 base from V and 9 bases from J, leaving 18 bases between. Germline V CDR1 and CDR2: LNHDA, SQIVND (reference sequence). This CDR3 has 15 residues. As DNA, the CDR3 is TGTGCCAGTAGTATAGGTGGCCGGGCCGAAGGGGCCCAGTACTTC. Protein product: CASSIGGRAEGAQYF. The whole variable domain, filled in from reference TRBV19 and TRBJ2-5, reads DGGITQSPKYLFRKEGQNVTLSCEQNLNHDAMYWYRQDPGQGLRLIYYSQIVNDFQKGDIAEGYSVSREKKESFPLTVTSAQKNPTAFYLCASSIGGRAEGAQYFGPGTRLLVL.

This chain uses TRBV5-1 with TRBJ2-3, with TRBD2 matching over 8 bases. The CDR3 sequence is 18 residues long. The junction had 10 bases not matched to a gene; V was cut back by 1 base and J by 0 bases. Germline-derived CDR1 and CDR2 are SGHRS and YFSETQ. The CDR3 spells CASSLLRLATTSTDTQYF. Written as DNA, the CDR3 is TGCGCCAGCAGCTTGTTGAGACTAGCGACCACTAGCACAGATACGCAGTATTTT. Variable domain in full (rest from reference TRBV5-1 and TRBJ2-3): KAGVTQTPRYLIKTRGQQVTLSCSPISGHRSVSWYQQTPGQGLQFLFEYFSETQRNKGNFPGRFSGRQFSNSRSEMNVSTLELGDSALYLCASSLLRLATTSTDTQYFGPGTRLTVL.

This chain connects TRBV30 to TRBJ1-3; perhaps TRBD1 as D (5 bases). Per the germline V gene, CDR1 is GTSNPN and CDR2 is SVGIG (reference sequence). The CDR3 has 13 amino acids. The V gene lost 5 bases and the J gene lost 2 bases, with 10 bases spanning the gap. CDR3 residues: CAWSPGAGNTIYF. DNA of the CDR3: TGTGCCTGGTCTCCGGGGGCTGGAAACACCATATATTTT. The whole variable domain, remainder taken from reference TRBV30 and TRBJ1-3, is SQTIHQWPATLVQPVGSPLSLECTVEGTSNPNLYWYRQAAGRGLQLLFYSVGIGQISSEVPQNLSASRPQDRQFILSSKKLLLSDSGFYLCAWSPGAGNTIYFGEGSWLTVV.

The CDR3 DNA reads as TGTGCCAGCAGTTCGGGACAGTTAGGGACTGAAGCTTTCTTT. The encoded protein is CASSSGQLGTEAFF. The V and J genes are TRBV27 and TRBJ1-1; 7 bases align to TRBD1. Per germline, CDR1 MNHEY and CDR2 SMNVEV (reference sequence). Losses at the gene ends were 4 bases for V and 5 bases for J; bases not matched to a gene: 7. This CDR3 has 14 residues.

V is TRBV10-3 and J is TRBJ1-3; D gene ambiguous. Per the germline V gene, CDR1 is ENHRY and CDR2 is SYGVKD. The CDR3 extends over 12 amino acids. V was shortened by 3 bases and J by 3 bases, with 3 bases between the two germline ends. The CDR3 coding sequence is TGTGCCATCAGTGAATATGGAAACACCATATATTTT. Protein sequence: CAISEYGNTIYF.

The chain recombines TRBV12-3 or TRBV12-4 with TRBJ1-2; no clear D gene. This CDR3 has 12 residues. Trimming removed 3 bases from V and 1 base from J, with 3 bases in between. CDR3 bases: TGTGCCAGCAGTTTCAGTAACTATGGCTACACCTTC. Translating gives CASSFSNYGYTF.